These 24 T cell receptor beta chains were all obtained from the same sample, sequenced in a study of PD-L1 blockade in urothelial cancer. This table comes from immunoSEQ multiplex PCR, and its TCRdb copy is limited to in-frame clones, with some not included. Among tens of thousands of clones listed, roughly 84% were seen once. Time point of the sample: pretreatment peripheral blood. The specimen comprised PBMCs, sampled around atezolizumab (anti-PD-L1) treatment. These receptors originate from a woman in her 70s with urothelial cancer.

This chain uses TRBV9 with TRBJ1-3; D may be TRBD1 (6 bases). The CDR3 loop spans 17 amino acids. Germline V gene data show CDR1 as SGDLS and CDR2 as YYNGEE. The V and J ends lost 4 bases and 0 bases respectively, with 17 bases between them. The CDR3, as DNA: TGTGCCAGCAGCCCGAACACAGGGCCGTCCTCTGGAAACACCATATATTTT. Protein sequence: CASSPNTGPSSGNTIYF.

The V gene is TRBV5-8, the J gene TRBJ2-1; D gene unclear. V lost 0 bases and J lost 6, with 19 bases in between. This CDR3 is 17 amino acids long. Germline CDR1 is SGHTS and CDR2 is YDEGEE. The chain's CDR3 is CASSLDQAVLTANEQFF. CDR3 nucleotide sequence: TGTGCCAGCAGCTTGGATCAGGCCGTTTTAACCGCCAATGAGCAGTTCTTC.

V and J are TRBV7-2 and TRBJ1-1; D remains ambiguous. Between the trimmed V and J ends, which lost 6 bases and 1 base, there was a span of 9 bases. The germline gives CDR1 SGHTA, CDR2 FQGNSA. CDR3 length equals 13 residues. Here the CDR3 reads CASRAQPNTEAFF. The CDR3 region has the DNA TGTGCCAGCAGGGCACAACCGAACACTGAAGCTTTCTTT.

The J gene is TRBJ1-2, the V gene TRBV7-2; 10 bases match TRBD1. Losses at the gene ends were 0 bases for V and 2 bases for J; bases not matched to a gene: 3. This CDR3 comprises 16 residues. Germline CDR1 and CDR2: SGHTA and FQGNSA. CDR3 protein: CASSLAPGQGNYGYTF. Written as DNA, the CDR3 is TGTGCCAGCAGCTTAGCCCCGGGACAGGGGAACTATGGCTACACCTTC. Drawing the rest from reference TRBV7-2 and TRBJ1-2, the complete variable domain is GAGVSQSPSNKVTEKGKDVELRCDPISGHTALYWYRQSLGQGLEFLIYFQGNSAPDKSGLPSDRFSAERTGGSVSTLTIQRTQQEDSAVYLCASSLAPGQGNYGYTFGSGTRLTVV.

This chain links TRBV19 with TRBJ1-1; D is ambiguous. CDR3 length: 17 residues. Trimming cost V 3 bases and J 1 base, with 18 bases left between them. Looked up from germline, CDR1 is LNHDA and CDR2 is SQIVND (reference sequence). The CDR3 spells CASSMAPLRGRNTEAFF. The CDR3 bases are TGTGCCAGTAGTATGGCCCCCCTCCGGGGAAGGAACACTGAAGCTTTCTTT.

V and J are TRBV6-1 and TRBJ2-5; 8 nucleotides line up with TRBD1. The junction had 7 bases not matched to a gene; V was cut back by 6 bases and J by 4 bases. The germline CDR1 and CDR2 sequences are MNHNS and SASEGT. The CDR3 contains 14 residues. CDR3 sequence (DNA): TGTGCCAGCAGCTTCCGGACAGGGTCAGAGACCCAGTACTTC. Amino acids: CASSFRTGSETQYF.

The gene calls are TRBV15 and TRBJ2-1; D ambiguous. This CDR3 comprises 15 residues. Germline V lookup: CDR1 LNHNV, CDR2 YYDKDF (reference sequence). Trimming stripped 1 base from V and 3 bases from J, with 10 bases between. The CDR3 coding sequence is TGTGCCACCAGCAGAGCTCAGTTCCTCTACAATGAGCAGTTCTTC. Its translation: CATSRAQFLYNEQFF.

The J gene is TRBJ2-7, the V gene TRBV10-3, with 11 positions matching TRBD1. The CDR3 covers 13 residues. Trimming at V came to 10 bases and at J to 2 bases, leaving 4 bases not matched to a gene. Germline V gives CDR1 ENHRY, CDR2 SYGVKD. DNA of the CDR3: TGTGCCAGCGGGACAGGGGGGGCCTACGAGCAGTACTTC. It codes for CASGTGGAYEQYF.

The chain uses TRBV30 and TRBJ1-6, with D possibly being TRBD1 (5 bases). V dropped 3 bases and J dropped 6 bases, with 18 bases sitting between them. Germline V gives CDR1 GTSNPN, CDR2 SVGIG (reference sequence). The CDR3 sequence is 16 residues long. This CDR3 is CAWRTPTGRGNSPLHF. The CDR3 DNA reads TGTGCCTGGAGGACCCCAACTGGAAGGGGTAATTCACCCCTCCACTTT.

This CDR3 is CSVEVTENQPQHF. In DNA form, the CDR3 reads TGCAGCGTTGAAGTAACAGAGAATCAGCCCCAGCATTTT. The J gene is TRBJ1-5, the V gene TRBV29-1; D is unresolved. This CDR3 is built from 13 residues. V lost 1 base to trimming and J lost 4 bases, with 8 bases between them. Germline-derived CDR1 and CDR2 are SQVTM and ANQGSEA.

This clone appeared a single time. The chain recombines TRBV4-2 with TRBJ2-3; TRBD2 might be the D (6 bases). The CDR3 consists of 18 residues. Per the germline V gene, CDR1 is LGHNA and CDR2 is YNFKEQ. V dropped 0 bases and J dropped 5 bases, with 21 bases sitting between them. This CDR3 reads CASSQDLSMASEKDTQYF. CDR3 coding DNA: TGTGCCAGCAGCCAAGATCTCTCTATGGCTAGCGAGAAAGATACGCAGTATTTT.

This chain joins TRBV6-1 and TRBJ1-3; a weak D match, TRBD1 (6 bases). The V end was cut by 10 bases, the J end by 6 bases, with 10 bases between. The CDR3 runs 11 residues. The germline CDR1 and CDR2 sequences are MNHNS and SASEGT. In nucleotides, the CDR3 is TGTGCCACCCCAGGGGTAAACACCATATATTTT. Translating gives CATPGVNTIYF.

The chain links TRBV7-2 to TRBJ2-2; 8 bases match TRBD1. Per the germline V gene, CDR1 is SGHTA and CDR2 is FQGNSA. The CDR3 covers 16 residues. The junction had 12 bases not matched to a gene; V was cut back by 5 bases and J by 7 bases. The CDR3 is CASSTQTGVVGGELFF. The CDR3 nucleotides read TGTGCCAGCAGCACCCAGACAGGGGTGGTTGGCGGGGAGCTGTTTTTT.

This chain joins TRBV4-1 and TRBJ2-7, with TRBD1 matching 11 bases. This CDR3 spans 17 amino acids. V shed 4 bases and J 2 bases; nucleotides not matched to a gene: 10. The germline gives CDR1 MGHRA, CDR2 YSYEKL. In DNA form, the CDR3 reads TGCGCCAGCAGCCCCCTACCGGGACAGGGGGGGCCCTACGAGCAGTACTTC. This encodes CASSPLPGQGGPYEQYF.

The chain recombines TRBV15 with TRBJ1-3; possibly TRBD1 for D (5 bases). Germline V gives CDR1 LNHNV, CDR2 YYDKDF (reference sequence). The CDR3 length is 15 residues. Trimming stripped 0 bases from V and 0 bases from J, with 6 bases between. The CDR3 spells CATSREGLSGNTIYF. CDR3 coding DNA: TGTGCCACCAGCAGAGAGGGGCTCTCTGGAAACACCATATATTTT.

The chain couples TRBV11-2 to TRBJ2-5; 12 bases map to TRBD2. Germline lookup yields CDR1 SGHAT and CDR2 FQNNGV. Trimming removed 0 bases from V and 4 bases from J; junction bases left unmatched: 3. The length of the CDR3 is 16 residues. The CDR3 bases are TGTGCCAGCAGCTTAGAGCTAGCGGGGGGGCGAGAGACCCAGTACTTC. Translating gives CASSLELAGGRETQYF. Drawing the rest from reference TRBV11-2 and TRBJ2-5, the complete variable domain is EAGVAQSPRYKIIEKRQSVAFWCNPISGHATLYWYQQILGQGPKLLIQFQNNGVVDDSQLPKDRFSAERLKGVDSTLKIQPAKLEDSAVYLCASSLELAGGRETQYFGPGTRLLVL.

This clone was recorded a few times. The chain employs TRBV29-1 and TRBJ2-5; D is undetermined. This CDR3 has 11 residues. The ends were cut back, 6 bases at V and 4 bases at J, with 9 bases in the middle. Germline CDR1 and CDR2: SQVTM and ANQGSEA. The CDR3 region is CSVVERETQYF. CDR3 in DNA: TGCAGCGTAGTAGAAAGAGAGACCCAGTACTTC.

This clone was recorded only once. J is TRBJ2-7 and V is TRBV29-1; TRBD2 might be the D (5 bases). This CDR3 has 14 residues. The V gene lost 4 bases and the J gene lost 7 bases, with 20 bases spanning the gap. CDR1 and CDR2 (germline): SQVTM, ANQGSEA. The CDR3 spells CSVGRLGTTGEQYF. The CDR3 DNA follows: TGCAGCGTTGGCCGACTCGGTACCACGGGGGAGCAGTACTTC.

DNA of the CDR3: TGCGCCAGCGGAAGTGTCACAGGGAATGAGCAGTTCTTC. It is translated as CASGSVTGNEQFF. The chain carries TRBV10-1 and TRBJ2-1, with a tentative D call TRBD1 (6 bases). The V end was cut by 8 bases, the J end by 7 bases, with 15 bases between. Germline V gives CDR1 WNHNN, CDR2 SYGVQD (reference sequence). There are 13 residues in the CDR3.

This clone appeared a few times. The rearrangement uses TRBV7-7 and TRBJ1-2, with 9 bases identical to TRBD1. Unmatched junction bases numbered 3, after V lost 3 bases and J lost 10 bases. The CDR3 totals 12 residues. CDR1 is SSHAT and CDR2 is FNYEAQ in the germline V gene (reference sequence). The CDR3: CASSFTGGLYTF. The CDR3 DNA is TGTGCCAGCAGCTTTACAGGGGGCCTCTACACCTTC.

The rearrangement uses TRBV18 and TRBJ2-2; TRBD1 matches at 7 bases. The CDR3 is 15 residues long. With 6 bases clipped from V and 5 bases from J, the junction kept 9 bases outside the gene matches. The V gene's germline CDR1 is KGHSH and CDR2 LQKENI. CDR3 residues: CASSFRDSITGELFF. The DNA for the CDR3 is TGTGCCAGCTCGTTCCGGGACAGCATAACCGGGGAGCTGTTTTTT.

This clone has a handful of counts. The chain uses TRBV5-6 and TRBJ1-1, with D unresolved. Trimming pared 3 bases from V and 0 bases from J, leaving 9 bases between. Germline CDR1 SGHDT, CDR2 YYEEEE. This CDR3 region has 14 residues. The CDR3 protein is CASSSGIMNTEAFF. DNA of the CDR3: TGTGCCAGCAGCTCGGGTATTATGAACACTGAAGCTTTCTTT.

This clone has only one observation. This rearrangement joins TRBV27 to TRBJ2-3; a possible D gene is TRBD2 (6 bases). The germline V gene encodes CDR1 MNHEY and CDR2 SMNVEV (reference sequence). The CDR3 runs 17 residues. V lost 0 bases and J 3 bases, leaving 16 bases between the germline ends. This CDR3 is CASSLSRGGGSTDTQYF. The CDR3, as DNA: TGTGCCAGCAGTTTATCGAGAGGTGGGGGGTCTACAGATACGCAGTATTTT.

The chain joins TRBV4-1 to TRBJ1-6, with D hard to call. Trimming cost V 1 base and J 5 bases, with 9 bases left between them. This CDR3 contains 15 residues. Germline lookup yields CDR1 MGHRA and CDR2 YSYEKL. CDR3 nucleotides: TGCGCCAGCAGCCAAGGGGCCCAGAATAATTCACCCCTCCACTTT. This encodes CASSQGAQNNSPLHF.